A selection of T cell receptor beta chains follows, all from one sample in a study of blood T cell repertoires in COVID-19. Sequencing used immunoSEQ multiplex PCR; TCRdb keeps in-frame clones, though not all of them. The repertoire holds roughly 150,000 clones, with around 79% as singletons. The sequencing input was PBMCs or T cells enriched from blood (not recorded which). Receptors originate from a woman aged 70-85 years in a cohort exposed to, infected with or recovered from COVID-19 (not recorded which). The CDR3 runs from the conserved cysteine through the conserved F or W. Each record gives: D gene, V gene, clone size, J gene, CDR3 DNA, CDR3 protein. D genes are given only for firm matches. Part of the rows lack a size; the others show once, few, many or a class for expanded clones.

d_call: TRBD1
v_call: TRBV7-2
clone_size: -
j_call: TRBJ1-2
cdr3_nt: TGTGCCAGCAGCTCGGACAGGGTTGGAGGCTACACCTTC
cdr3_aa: CASSSDRVGGYTF

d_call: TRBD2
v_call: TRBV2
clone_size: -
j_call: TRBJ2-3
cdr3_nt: TGTGCCAGCAGTATCCGAGCGGGAGCGGTTTCCACAGATACGCAGTATTTT
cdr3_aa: CASSIRAGAVSTDTQYF

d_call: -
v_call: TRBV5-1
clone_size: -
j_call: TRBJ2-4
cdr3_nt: TGCGCCAGCAGCTTGGGGTTCCAGGACATAGCCAAAAACATTCAGTACTTC
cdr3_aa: CASSLGFQDIAKNIQYF

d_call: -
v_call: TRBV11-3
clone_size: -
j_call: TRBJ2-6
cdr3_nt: TGTGCCAGCAGCTTAGGGACTACAGGGGCCAACGTCCTGACTTTC
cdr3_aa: CASSLGTTGANVLTF

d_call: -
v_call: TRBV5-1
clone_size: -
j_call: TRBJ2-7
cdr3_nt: TGCGCCAGCAGCTTGCAGAATCCCTACGAGCAGTACTTC
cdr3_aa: CASSLQNPYEQYF

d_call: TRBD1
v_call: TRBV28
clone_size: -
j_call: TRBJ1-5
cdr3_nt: TGTGCCAGCAGTTCCCTATCCGGGACAGGGTATTATCAGCCCCAGCATTTT
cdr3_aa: CASSSLSGTGYYQPQHF

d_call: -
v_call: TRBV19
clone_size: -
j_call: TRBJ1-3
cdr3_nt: TGTGCCAGTAGCCCACGCCTGAGTACCTCTGGAAACACCATATATTTT
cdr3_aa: CASSPRLSTSGNTIYF

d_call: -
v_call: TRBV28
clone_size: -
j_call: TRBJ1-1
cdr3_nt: TGTGCCAGCAGTTTAAGGGGTTCGAATGAAGCTTTCTTT
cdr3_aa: CASSLRGSNEAFF

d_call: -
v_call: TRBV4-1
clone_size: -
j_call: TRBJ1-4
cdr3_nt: TGCGCCAGCAGTCCCGAACAGGGCGCAACTAATGAAAAACTGTTTTTT
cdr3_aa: CASSPEQGATNEKLFF

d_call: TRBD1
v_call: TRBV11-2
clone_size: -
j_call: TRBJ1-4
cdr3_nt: TGTGCCAGCACGGGACAGGGCGCTAATGAAAAACTGTTTTTT
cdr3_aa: CASTGQGANEKLFF

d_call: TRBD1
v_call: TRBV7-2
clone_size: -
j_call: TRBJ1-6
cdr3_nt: TGTGCCAGCAGCTTCACAGGGGATTCACCCCTCCACTTT
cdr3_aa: CASSFTGDSPLHF

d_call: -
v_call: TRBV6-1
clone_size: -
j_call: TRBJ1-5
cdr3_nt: TGTGCCAGCAGTGAACTAAGTCCGCAGCCCCAGCATTTT
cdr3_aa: CASSELSPQPQHF

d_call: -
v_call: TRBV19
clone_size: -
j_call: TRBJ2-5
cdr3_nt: TGTGCCAGTAGTATTCGTAGGGCGGGGTTGGAGACCCAGTACTTC
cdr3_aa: CASSIRRAGLETQYF

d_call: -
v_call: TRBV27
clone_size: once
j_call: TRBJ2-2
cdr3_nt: TGTGCCAGCAGTTTATTCTGGGATAGCGGCTACACCGGGGAGCTGTTTTTT
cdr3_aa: CASSLFWDSGYTGELFF

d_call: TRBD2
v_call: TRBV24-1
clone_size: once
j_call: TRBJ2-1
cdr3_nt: TGTGCCACGACTAGCGGGTTTCGGCGGGAGCAGTTCTTC
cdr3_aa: CATTSGFRREQFF

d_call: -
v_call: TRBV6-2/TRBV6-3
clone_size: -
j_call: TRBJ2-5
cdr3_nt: TGTGCCAGCAGTCCCTACCAAGAGACCCAGTACTTC
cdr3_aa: CASSPYQETQYF

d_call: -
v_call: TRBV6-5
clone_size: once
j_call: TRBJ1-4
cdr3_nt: TGTGCCAGCAGTTATGTAGGGGGTAATGAAAAACTGTTTTTT
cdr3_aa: CASSYVGGNEKLFF

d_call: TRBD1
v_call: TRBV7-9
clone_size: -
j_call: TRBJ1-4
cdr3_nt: TGTGCCAGCAGCCCCCAGGGGGGCCTGGGTGAAAAACTGTTTTTT
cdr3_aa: CASSPQGGLGEKLFF

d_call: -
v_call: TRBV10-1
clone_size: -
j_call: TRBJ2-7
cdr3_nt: TGCGCCAGCAGTGAGTTCTCAGGGGGGGAGCAGTACTTC
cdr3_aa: CASSEFSGGEQYF

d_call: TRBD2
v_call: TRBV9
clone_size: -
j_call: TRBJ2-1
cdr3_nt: TGTGCCAGCACCTCAAGCGGGAGCTCCTACAATGAGCAGTTCTTC
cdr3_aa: CASTSSGSSYNEQFF

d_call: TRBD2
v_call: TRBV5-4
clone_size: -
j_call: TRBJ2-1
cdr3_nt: TGTGCCAGCAGCTTGACTAGCGGGGACAATGAGCAGTTCTTC
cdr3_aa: CASSLTSGDNEQFF

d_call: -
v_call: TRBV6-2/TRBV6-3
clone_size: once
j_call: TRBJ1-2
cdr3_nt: TGTGCCAGCAGTCACGGGATCCTCTATGGCTACACCTTC
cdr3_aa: CASSHGILYGYTF

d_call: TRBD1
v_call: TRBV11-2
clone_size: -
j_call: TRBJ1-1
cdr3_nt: TGTGCCAGCAGCCACGGGACAGGGGGCTCTGAAGCTTTCTTT
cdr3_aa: CASSHGTGGSEAFF

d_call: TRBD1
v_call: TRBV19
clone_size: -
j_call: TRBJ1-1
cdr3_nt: TGTGCCAGTAGTATCAGGGGGCGGTTTAGGACTGAAGCTTTCTTT
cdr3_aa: CASSIRGRFRTEAFF